These T cell receptor beta chains were read from a single sample in a study of shared clonotypes between healthy human individuals. Assay used: immunoSEQ multiplex PCR; TCRdb lists only in-frame clones, some missing. The data show some 1,900,000 clones, about 94% seen once. Source material: naive CD8+ T cells sorted from blood. The receptors stem from a man between 18 and 29 years old in good health. CDR3s include the opening cysteine and the closing phenylalanine or tryptophan. D genes are given only for firm matches. Clone size, where shown, is once, few, many, or a class for clones that have expanded.

>TRBV6-1|TRBD1|-|TRBJ2-7
TGTGCCAGCAGTGAAGTGACAGGGAAGAGCTACGAGCAGTACTTC
CASSEVTGKSYEQYF
>TRBV10-3|-|-|TRBJ2-1
TGTGCCATCAGTGAGTCGTCGGGACCCCGGACTGGGTACAATGAGCAGTTCTTC
CAISESSGPRTGYNEQFF
>TRBV28|-|-|TRBJ2-7
TGTGCCAGCAGCATATCATTCGGTTCCTACGAGCAGTACTTC
CASSISFGSYEQYF
>TRBV4-1|TRBD2|-|TRBJ2-1
TGCGCCAGCAGCCACAGACTAGCGGGCTACAATGAGCAGTTCTTC
CASSHRLAGYNEQFF
>TRBV7-9|-|-|TRBJ2-1
TGTGCCAGCAGCTTACCTGGGGGGAACAATGAGCAGTTCTTC
CASSLPGGNNEQFF
>TRBV6-1|-|-|TRBJ2-4
TGTGCCAGCCTACAGGGAACCAAAAACATTCAGTACTTC
CASLQGTKNIQYF
>TRBV9|TRBD2|-|TRBJ2-1
TGTGCCAGCAGCGTAGAGGGCGGGGGGGCTTCGGATGAGCAGTTCTTC
CASSVEGGGASDEQFF
>TRBV13|-|-|TRBJ1-6
TGTGCCAGCAGCCCATACGTGGGTTCATATAATTCACCCCTCCACTTT
CASSPYVGSYNSPLHF
>TRBV27|TRBD1|-|TRBJ1-1
TGTGCCAGCAGCCTATTACAGGGGGCTGACACTGAAGCTTTCTTT
CASSLLQGADTEAFF
>TRBV19|TRBD1|once|TRBJ1-4
TGTGCCAGTAGTACCACAGGGGGCGTGGAAAAACTGTTTTTT
CASSTTGGVEKLFF